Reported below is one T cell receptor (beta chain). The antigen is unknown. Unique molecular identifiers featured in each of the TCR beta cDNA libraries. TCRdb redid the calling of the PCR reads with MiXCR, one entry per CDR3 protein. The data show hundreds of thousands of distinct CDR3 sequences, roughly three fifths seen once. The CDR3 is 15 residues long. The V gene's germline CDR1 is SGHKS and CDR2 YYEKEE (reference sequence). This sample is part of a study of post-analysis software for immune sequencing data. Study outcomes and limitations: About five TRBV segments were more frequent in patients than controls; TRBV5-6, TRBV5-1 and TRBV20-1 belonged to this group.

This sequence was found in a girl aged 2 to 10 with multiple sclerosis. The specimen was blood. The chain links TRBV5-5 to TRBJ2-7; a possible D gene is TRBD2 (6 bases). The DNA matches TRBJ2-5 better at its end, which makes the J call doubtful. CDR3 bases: TGTGCCAGCAGCCGGCGGGGACCCTCGGGGGAGACCCAGTACTTC. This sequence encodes CASSRRGPSGETQYF.